The following is a T cell receptor (beta chain) sequence with its context. This sample is part of a study of T cells in localized non-small cell lung cancer. The repertoire was sequenced with immunoSEQ multiplex PCR; TCRdb's copy has only in-frame clones and lacks some. The sample shows more than 45,000 clones, around 86% of them seen only once. The V gene lost 6 bases and the J gene lost 1 base, with 14 bases spanning the gap. CDR1 and CDR2 (germline): MGHDK, SYGVNS. This CDR3 region has 15 residues. The rearrangement uses TRBV25-1 and TRBJ2-3; D may be TRBD1 or TRBD2 (5 bases each). The sequence was collected from a male donor at least 60 years old with stage III squamous cell lung carcinoma. Sequenced here: peripheral blood, sampled before any cancer treatment. This CDR3 reads CASRPYGAGTDTQYF. The CDR3 region has the DNA TGTGCCAGCAGACCCTACGGGGCCGGCACAGATACGCAGTATTTT.